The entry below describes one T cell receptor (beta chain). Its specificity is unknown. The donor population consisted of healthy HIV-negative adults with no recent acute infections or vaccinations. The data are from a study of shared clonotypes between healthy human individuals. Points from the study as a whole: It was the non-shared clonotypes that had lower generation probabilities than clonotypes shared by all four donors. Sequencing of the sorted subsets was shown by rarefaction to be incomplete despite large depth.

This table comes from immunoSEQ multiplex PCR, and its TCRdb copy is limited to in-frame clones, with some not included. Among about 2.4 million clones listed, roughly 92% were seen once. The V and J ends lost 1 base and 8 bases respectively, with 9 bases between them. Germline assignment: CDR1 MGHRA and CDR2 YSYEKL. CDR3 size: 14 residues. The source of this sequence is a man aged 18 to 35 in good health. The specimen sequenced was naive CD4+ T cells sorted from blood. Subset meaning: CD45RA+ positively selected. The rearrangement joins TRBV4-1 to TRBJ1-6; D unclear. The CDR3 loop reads CASSQVTFYSPLHF. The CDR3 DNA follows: TGCGCCAGCAGCCAAGTGACATTCTATTCACCCCTCCACTTT.